Listed here are 4 T cell receptor beta chains from one sample, sequenced in a study of T cells in Graves' hyperthyroidism and ophthalmopathy. Regions amplified from RNA transcripts were the TCR beta CDR3 regions. First-round RT-PCR targeting the TCR CDR3 was performed with the HTBI primer set. TCRdb used MiXCR to reprocess the multiplex PCR reads, holding one entry per CDR3 protein. The sample consists of 400,000 to 500,000 distinct CDR3 sequences, approximately 15% of them appearing once. The sequenced sample consisted of blood. These receptors originate from a woman aged 18 to 35 with Graves' hyperthyroidism.

In this sample, this clonotype turned up many times. The rearrangement links TRBV20-1 to TRBJ2-5, with D hard to call. With 6 bases removed from V and 2 bases from J, the gap between germline ends came to 13 bases. In germline, CDR1 is DFQATT, CDR2 SNEGSKA (reference sequence). The CDR3 runs to 13 residues. CDR3 sequence (DNA): TGCAGTGCGCCTGGACGAACACAAGAGACCCAGTACTTC. Translated: CSAPGRTQETQYF.

The gene calls are TRBV3-1 and TRBJ2-3, with a weak D call TRBD2 (5 bases). This CDR3 spans 16 amino acids. The V end was cut by 4 bases, the J end by 1 base, with 15 bases between. From germline, CDR1 is LGHDT and CDR2 YNNKEL (reference sequence). CDR3 residues: CASSRDSESGTDTQYF. The CDR3 DNA follows: TGTGCCAGCAGCCGAGATAGCGAGAGCGGCACAGATACGCAGTATTTT.

The sample holds many counts of this clonotype. The rearrangement joins TRBV2 to TRBJ1-1; unclear D gene. Germline assignment: CDR1 SNHLY and CDR2 FYNNEI. V was pared by 3 bases and J by 0 bases, with 5 bases between. This CDR3 has 13 residues. The chain's CDR3 is CASSDGLNTEAFF. As DNA, the CDR3 is TGTGCCAGCAGTGACGGCTTGAACACTGAAGCTTTCTTT.

In this sample, this clonotype turned up many times. The rearrangement uses TRBV7-3 and TRBJ2-7; TRBD1 matches at 9 bases. Losses at the gene ends were 5 bases for V and 3 bases for J; bases not matched to a gene: 5. The CDR3 spans 14 residues. Germline V gene data show CDR1 as SGHTA and CDR2 as FQGTGA. CDR3 amino acids: CASSVQGAGYEQYF. The CDR3 region has the DNA TGTGCCAGCAGCGTACAGGGGGCTGGCTACGAGCAGTACTTC.